A single TCR beta chain is shown here with its context. Its specific antigen is unknown. No quality values exist for individual bases; no much larger clone is one base distant. This specimen belongs to a study of T cell responses to AZD1222 COVID-19 vaccine (dated by TCRdb to 2020 to 2022). For context, the study as a whole: AZD1222 recipients whose second dose came at about 4 weeks and those whose second dose came at about 12 weeks were combined into one group, since spike-specific TCR depth and breadth did not differ between the two schedules. TCR sequencing covered 233 trial participants: 207 given two doses of AZD1222 and 26 given two doses of MenACWY control vaccine. Enrollment into the trials was organized by age into subgroups of 18-55, 56-69 and 70-plus years, and those subgroups contained 148, 28 and 57 TCR-sequenced participants, respectively. The full study reports these points: Spike-specific TCR breadth and depth rose significantly after two AZD1222 doses compared with day 0 and with MenACWY recipients. Most participants were white British and females outnumbered males, and the authors suggested that clonal diversity may have been underestimated. The 56-69-year group was small, and its depth increase did not reach significance, likely because of low power. Nearly half of unique spike-specific TCRs reportedly recognized epitopes outside regions mutated in the B.1.351 and B.1.1.7 variants. Only five or six AZD1222 recipients were SARS-CoV-2 seropositive at baseline, limiting conclusions about previously exposed vaccinees. No day 14 peak-response samples were available, so repertoires were characterized only after the peak T cell response. Vaccine-associated CD4 TCRs spanned the whole spike protein, with dominant responses in regions 160-218 and 743-854.

V and J are trimmed by 6 bases and 4 bases, and the gene matches miss 4 bases of the junction. Sequences SNHLY (CDR1) and FYNNEI (CDR2) are obtained from the germline V gene. The CDR3 goes from the cysteine to the phenylalanine over 13 residues. Only the CDR3 portion is preserved as DNA: 39 bases, with reading frame beginning at the first base. The time point tag for this specimen amounts to: baseline before first vaccination. Vaccinee samples came from UK trials COV001 and COV002, including a single-blind randomized controlled phase 2/3 trial of AZD1222 (ChAdOx1 nCoV-19) in healthy adults. For TCRbeta chain sequencing, PBMC samples from trial participants were taken at day 0 and at day 28 after the second dose. The CDR3 regions of human TCRbeta chains were analyzed by immunosequencing. The authors' pipeline ran thus. TCRs in the repertoires were compared against a reference library of SARS-CoV-2-specific TCRs that had been generated with the MIRA antigen-specificity platform. Breadth was defined as the fraction of unique TCRs that were SARS-CoV-2-associated. Depth was defined as the fraction of total T cells that were SARS-CoV-2-associated. Using the MIRA data, every spike-specific TCR was mapped to the spike region that the TCR reacted to and assigned to either a CD4 or a CD8 class. Log10-transformed breadth and depth values were compared by one-way ANOVA with Sidak's multiple comparisons tests. The clones in this table, taken by TCRdb from immuneACCESS, are in-frame only. Not every clone is retained; where verified, under half of the shortfall comes from an unresolved V gene, and the cause of the rest is unknown. Clonal size and the V and J genes are those of that table, whereas D and trimming came from the DNA. For this sample there are around 150,000 clones; 94% appear just once. In total, the top ten clones hold 1.3% of the sample.

The sequence is built from TRBV2 and TRBJ1-1; TRBD1 aligns with 8 central bases. Here the sequenced sample was peripheral blood, taken on day 0 of AZD1222 vaccination. The TCR originated in an adult in good health. The CDR3 has the sequence CASSGQGATEAFF. In nucleotide form, the sequence is TGTGCCAGCAGCGGCCAGGGGGCCACTGAAGCTTTCTTT.